The 21 T cell receptor beta chains presented below share a single source sample, sequenced in a study of blood T cells in healthy people across ages. Then a second PCR, running about 6 to 11 cycles, was carried out with a sample-barcoded 5' primer and a J-beta primer mix. TCRdb called the 5' RACE reads again in MiXCR, with one record for every CDR3 protein. Of about a million distinct CDR3 sequences in the sample, roughly 51% are singletons; the top ten hold 20% to 25%. Sequencing was performed on blood. These TCRs come from a woman aged 55-69 years in good health.

This clonotype has more than one count but fewer than ten. The rearrangement joins TRBV6-6 to TRBJ1-2, with 9 bases matching TRBD1. Per germline, CDR1 MNHNY and CDR2 SVGAGI (reference sequence). CDR3 size: 16 residues. V lost 4 bases and J lost 6; bases outside the gene matches: 12. As DNA, the CDR3 is TGTGCCAGCAGTTTTGACGGAACAGGGGGCAGGGATGGCTACACCTTC. Protein: CASSFDGTGGRDGYTF.

The chain is built from TRBV4-2 and TRBJ2-7, with D tentatively TRBD2 (6 bases). This CDR3 spans 17 amino acids. From germline, CDR1 is LGHNA and CDR2 YNFKEQ. The V end was cut by 0 bases, the J end by 3 bases, with 18 bases between. CDR3 sequence: CASSQDLGGERGYEQYF. The CDR3 coding sequence is TGTGCCAGCAGCCAAGATCTAGGAGGGGAAAGGGGCTACGAGCAGTACTTC.

This clonotype was detected only once. The V and J genes are TRBV27 and TRBJ2-7; the D is unclear. The CDR3 consists of 15 residues. V shed 4 bases and J shed 0 bases, with 13 bases lying between them. Germline lookup yields CDR1 MNHEY and CDR2 SMNVEV (reference sequence). The CDR3 spells CASSSFGGPSYEQYF. For the CDR3, the DNA is TGTGCCAGCAGTTCATTCGGCGGACCCTCCTACGAGCAGTACTTC.

Note on this clonotype: A much bigger clone sits one base away, suggesting this may be a read error. The chain is built from TRBV6-2 or TRBV6-3 and TRBJ2-7; no clear D gene. There are 13 residues in the CDR3. Germline lookup yields CDR1 MNHEY and CDR2 SVGEGT. The CDR3 sequence is CTSSYSSAGEQYF. CDR3 nucleotide sequence: TGTACCAGCAGTTACTCGAGTGCTGGTGAGCAGTACTTC.

CDR3 DNA: TGTGCCAGCCCTAGCGGGAGAAGCGGAGGGAATGAGCAGTTCTTC. This codes for CASPSGRSGGNEQFF. This chain connects TRBV2 to TRBJ2-1; 10 nucleotides agree with TRBD2. V lost 8 bases, J lost 7 bases, and 11 bases stayed unmatched. From germline, CDR1 is SNHLY and CDR2 FYNNEI. The CDR3 loop spans 15 amino acids.

Only a few counts were recorded for this clonotype. J is TRBJ2-7 and V is TRBV11-2; D not certain. The V and J ends lost 1 base and 6 bases respectively, with 22 bases between them. CDR1 and CDR2 (germline): SGHAT, FQNNGV. The CDR3 spans 17 residues. CDR3: CASSLGGRFSPLSEQYF. The CDR3 nucleotides read TGTGCCAGCAGCTTAGGTGGCCGCTTTAGCCCCTTATCCGAGCAGTACTTC.

The chain is built from TRBV7-9 and TRBJ2-7; 11 nucleotides agree with TRBD2. Trimming cost V 3 bases and J 2 bases; bases outside gene matches: 9. The germline V gene encodes CDR1 SEHNR and CDR2 FQNEAQ (reference sequence). The CDR3 is 17 residues long. The CDR3 is CASSLLAGGGWTYEQYF. The CDR3 DNA sequence: TGTGCCAGCAGCTTGCTAGCGGGAGGAGGATGGACCTACGAGCAGTACTTC.

This chain joins TRBV5-1 and TRBJ2-1; 8 positions agree with TRBD1. The better agreement between TRBJ2-7 and the DNA end casts doubt on the J call. There are 15 residues in the CDR3. Germline V gene sequence: CDR1 SGHRS, CDR2 YFSETQ. CDR3 DNA: TGCGCCAGCAACACACAGGGGGGTGGATTCAATGAGCAGTACTTC. This encodes CASNTQGGGFNEQYF.

J is TRBJ2-3 and V is TRBV7-9; D ambiguous. V shed 5 bases and J shed 6 bases, with 12 bases lying between them. CDR1 is SEHNR and CDR2 is FQNEAQ in the germline V gene (reference sequence). The length of the CDR3 is 13 residues. CDR3 amino acids: CASSPDFEDTQYF. CDR3 coding DNA: TGTGCCAGCAGCCCTGACTTCGAGGATACGCAGTATTTT.

In its sample, this clonotype was seen a few times. This chain connects TRBV7-2 to TRBJ2-3, with a possible D match to TRBD2 (6 bases). Germline-derived CDR1 and CDR2 are SGHTA and FQGNSA. This CDR3 comprises 19 residues. Trimming took 5 bases from V and 1 from J, leaving 25 bases between them. This CDR3 is CASSPYVAGTLGGTDTQYF. CDR3 in DNA: TGTGCCAGCAGCCCATACGTGGCGGGAACCCTGGGGGGCACAGATACGCAGTATTTT.

This clonotype was seen a few times. CDR3 coding DNA: TGCAGTGCTAGAGTCCGCCTAGCGGGAGGGCCATTGTTGGAGACCCAGTACTTC. The encoded protein is CSARVRLAGGPLLETQYF. The genes are TRBV20-1 and TRBJ2-5; 12 bases agree with TRBD2. V dropped 1 base and J dropped 5; count of bases not matched to a gene: 14. There are 18 residues in the CDR3. CDR1 and CDR2 from the germline V gene are DFQATT and SNEGSKA (reference sequence).

The chain's CDR3 is CASRSGYSGRRQSSYNEQFF. The CDR3 region has the DNA TGTGCCAGCAGGTCGGGTTATAGCGGGAGGCGACAGAGCTCCTACAATGAGCAGTTCTTC. The gene calls are TRBV5-5 and TRBJ2-1; 10 nucleotides agree with TRBD2. This CDR3 is built from 20 residues. CDR1 and CDR2 from the germline V gene are SGHKS and YYEKEE (reference sequence). Trimming cost V 5 bases and J 0 bases; bases outside gene matches: 17. Filled out from reference TRBV5-5 and TRBJ2-1, the complete variable domain reads DAGVTQSPTHLIKTRGQQVTLRCSPISGHKSVSWYQQVLGQGPQFIFQYYEKEERGRGNFPDRFSARQFPNYSSELNVNALLLGDSALYLCASRSGYSGRRQSSYNEQFFGPGTRLTVL.

CDR3 residues: CASSSQGTGGFYVGELFF. CDR3 nucleotide sequence: TGCGCCAGCAGCTCCCAGGGGACAGGGGGGTTTTACGTCGGGGAGCTGTTTTTT. V usage is TRBV5-1 and J usage is TRBJ2-2; 11 nucleotides match TRBD1. Unmatched junction bases numbered 14, after V lost 3 bases and J lost 7 bases. Germline V gene lookup returns CDR1 SGHRS and CDR2 YFSETQ. The CDR3 extends over 18 amino acids.

This sequence joins TRBV7-2 and TRBJ2-5; no reliable D call. V dropped 6 bases and J dropped 1 base, with 9 bases sitting between them. The CDR3 has 13 residues. Germline V gene data show CDR1 as SGHTA and CDR2 as FQGNSA. In DNA, the CDR3 is TGTGCCAGCAGTAGACGGTCCCAAGAGACCCAGTACTTC. Translation: CASSRRSQETQYF.

This clonotype was seen only a few times. This sequence joins TRBV5-1 and TRBJ2-4, with D perhaps TRBD2 (6 bases). The V and J ends lost 4 bases and 6 bases respectively, with 8 bases between them. This CDR3 is 12 amino acids long. CDR1 and CDR2 (germline): SGHRS, YFSETQ. The CDR3 sequence: CASSPEGNIQYF. The CDR3 bases are TGCGCCAGCAGCCCGGAGGGAAACATTCAGTACTTC.

The chain uses TRBV7-6 and TRBJ2-7, with 7 bases lining up with TRBD1. The assigned J gene may be wrong: the sequence end matches TRBJ2-4 better. The germline gives CDR1 SGHVS, CDR2 FNYEAQ. The CDR3 spans 15 residues. The CDR3 spells CASSLDPGQLNIQYF. The CDR3 DNA sequence: TGTGCCAGCAGCCTCGATCCGGGACAGCTAAACATTCAGTACTTC.

The V and J genes are TRBV6-5 and TRBJ2-7; no clear D. CDR1 is MNHEY and CDR2 is SVGAGI in the germline V gene. Trimming pared 0 bases from V and 5 bases from J, leaving 17 bases between. The CDR3 length is 16 residues. CDR3 nucleotides: TGTGCCAGCAGTTACTCCGTCCGAGTGGGCCCTCACGAGCAGTACTTC. Translating it yields CASSYSVRVGPHEQYF.

The chain is built from TRBV20-1 and TRBJ2-1; 7 nucleotides match TRBD2. V lost 5 bases and J lost 5; bases outside the gene matches: 12. Germline V gene data show CDR1 as DFQATT and CDR2 as SNEGSKA (reference sequence). CDR3 length: 15 residues. Written as DNA, the CDR3 is TGCAGTGCTGAGAACCTACTAGCGTATCACAATGAGCAGTTCTTC. Amino acid sequence: CSAENLLAYHNEQFF.

V usage is TRBV7-2 and J usage is TRBJ2-3; D is unclear. The germline V and J ends were trimmed by 1 base and 6 bases, with 8 bases remaining between them. The CDR3 loop spans 13 amino acids. The germline V gene encodes CDR1 SGHTA and CDR2 FQGNSA. DNA of the CDR3: TGTGCCAGCAGCTTAGAGTTGCGGGATACGCAGTATTTT. Protein product: CASSLELRDTQYF.

The chain has TRBV6-6 and TRBJ2-5; D is unclear. V gave up 8 bases and J gave up 4 bases, with 14 bases separating them. The CDR3 has 13 residues. Germline V lookup: CDR1 MNHNY, CDR2 SVGAGI (reference sequence). CDR3 in DNA: TGTGCCAGCGTCGGGCGGCCCCCAGAGACCCAGTACTTC. It is translated as CASVGRPPETQYF.

This chain joins TRBV24-1 and TRBJ2-3; TRBD1 agrees at 11 bases. V dropped 4 bases and J dropped 4; count of bases not matched to a gene: 6. Germline assignment: CDR1 KGHDR and CDR2 SFDVKD. The CDR3 is 16 amino acids. In DNA form, the CDR3 reads TGTGCCACCAGTGAGACCGGGACAGGGGGATCAGATACGCAGTATTTT. Protein product: CATSETGTGGSDTQYF.